This is a list of T cell receptor beta chains from one sample in a study of shared clonotypes between healthy human individuals. Only in-frame clones appear in the TCRdb table, and some are missing; sequencing was by immunoSEQ multiplex PCR. The table shows 2.3 million or so clones, with over 90% occurring only once. The source material was naive CD4+ T cells from PBMCs. These receptors all come from a man aged 18 to 29 in good health. Some clones in this sample may be carry-over from other donors' samples. The CDR3 runs from the conserved cysteine through the conserved F or W. Fields, in order: J gene, D gene, clone size, V gene, CDR3 protein, CDR3 DNA. D genes are given only for firm matches. Clone sizes are given selectively: once, few, many, or a class where the clone is expanded.

j_call: TRBJ2-5; d_call: TRBD1; clone_size: .; v_call: TRBV5-1; cdr3_aa: CASSPGQGLETQYF; cdr3_nt: TGCGCCAGCAGCCCGGGACAGGGACTCGAGACCCAGTACTTC
j_call: TRBJ2-5; d_call: .; clone_size: once; v_call: TRBV5-4; cdr3_aa: CASSPSPLQGGETQYF; cdr3_nt: TGTGCCAGCTCCCCATCCCCACTTCAGGGCGGGGAGACCCAGTACTTC
j_call: TRBJ2-1; d_call: TRBD2; clone_size: .; v_call: TRBV11-3; cdr3_aa: CASSLGTSGNNEQFF; cdr3_nt: TGTGCCAGCAGCTTAGGGACTAGCGGCAATAATGAGCAGTTCTTC
j_call: TRBJ2-3; d_call: .; clone_size: .; v_call: TRBV5-1; cdr3_aa: CASTLNFANYRAHTQYF; cdr3_nt: TGCGCCAGCACCCTCAACTTCGCGAACTATAGGGCCCATACGCAGTATTTT
j_call: TRBJ2-5; d_call: .; clone_size: .; v_call: TRBV28; cdr3_aa: CASSAQTQYF; cdr3_nt: TGTGCCAGCAGTGCCCAGACCCAGTACTTC
j_call: TRBJ1-2; d_call: .; clone_size: .; v_call: TRBV7-9; cdr3_aa: CASSRGELNYGYTF; cdr3_nt: TGTGCCAGCAGCCGGGGGGAACTAAACTATGGCTACACCTTC
j_call: TRBJ2-7; d_call: TRBD1; clone_size: .; v_call: TRBV7-9; cdr3_aa: CASSLGTGRHEQYF; cdr3_nt: TGTGCCAGCAGCTTAGGGACAGGGAGACACGAGCAGTACTTC
j_call: TRBJ2-7; d_call: .; clone_size: .; v_call: TRBV6-5; cdr3_aa: CASGQTYEQYF; cdr3_nt: TGTGCCAGCGGACAGACCTACGAGCAGTACTTC
j_call: TRBJ1-2; d_call: .; clone_size: .; v_call: TRBV4-1; cdr3_aa: CASSQVSIRTDDGYTF; cdr3_nt: TGCGCCAGCAGCCAAGTGTCGATAAGGACAGATGATGGCTACACCTTC
j_call: TRBJ2-7; d_call: TRBD1; clone_size: .; v_call: TRBV14; cdr3_aa: CASSLLGSGTGGEQYF; cdr3_nt: TGTGCCAGCAGCCTCCTAGGGTCCGGGACAGGAGGGGAGCAGTACTTC
j_call: TRBJ1-2; d_call: TRBD1; clone_size: .; v_call: TRBV28; cdr3_aa: CASRVDRGANGYTF; cdr3_nt: TGTGCCAGCAGGGTAGACAGGGGAGCGAATGGCTACACCTTC
j_call: TRBJ1-2; d_call: .; clone_size: .; v_call: TRBV20-1; cdr3_aa: CSARPREGYTF; cdr3_nt: TGCAGTGCTAGACCAAGGGAAGGCTACACCTTC
j_call: TRBJ2-5; d_call: TRBD1; clone_size: .; v_call: TRBV28; cdr3_aa: CASSMTGGAKTQYF; cdr3_nt: TGTGCCAGCAGTATGACAGGGGGCGCGAAGACCCAGTACTTC
j_call: TRBJ2-1; d_call: TRBD2; clone_size: .; v_call: TRBV18; cdr3_aa: CASSPPREGPNEQFF; cdr3_nt: TGTGCCAGCTCACCACCGCGGGAGGGTCCCAATGAGCAGTTCTTC
j_call: TRBJ1-1; d_call: .; clone_size: .; v_call: TRBV19; cdr3_aa: CASSPQRDLEAFF; cdr3_nt: TGTGCCAGTAGTCCCCAGAGGGACTTAGAAGCTTTCTTT
j_call: TRBJ2-1; d_call: .; clone_size: once; v_call: TRBV25-1; cdr3_aa: CASSGSWGFNEQFF; cdr3_nt: TGTGCCAGCAGTGGATCTTGGGGGTTCAATGAGCAGTTCTTC
j_call: TRBJ2-7; d_call: .; clone_size: .; v_call: TRBV11-2; cdr3_aa: CASSLGAGLTYEQYF; cdr3_nt: TGTGCCAGCAGCTTAGGAGCAGGGTTAACCTACGAGCAGTACTTC
j_call: TRBJ2-2; d_call: .; clone_size: .; v_call: TRBV5-1; cdr3_aa: CASSPIGGNTGELFF; cdr3_nt: TGCGCCAGCAGCCCCATTGGCGGGAACACCGGGGAGCTGTTTTTT
j_call: TRBJ2-1; d_call: TRBD2; clone_size: .; v_call: TRBV6-1; cdr3_aa: CASSEIVAGVYNEQFF; cdr3_nt: TGTGCCAGCAGTGAAATCGTTGCGGGAGTATACAATGAGCAGTTCTTC
j_call: TRBJ2-7; d_call: .; clone_size: .; v_call: TRBV30; cdr3_aa: CAWSKGRNEQYF; cdr3_nt: TGTGCCTGGAGCAAGGGTCGGAACGAGCAGTACTTC
j_call: TRBJ2-3; d_call: .; clone_size: .; v_call: TRBV5-1; cdr3_aa: CASSPAVPTDTQYF; cdr3_nt: TGCGCCAGCAGCCCAGCGGTCCCTACAGATACGCAGTATTTT
j_call: TRBJ1-2; d_call: TRBD1; clone_size: few; v_call: TRBV18; cdr3_aa: CASSPGRDRVSGYTF; cdr3_nt: TGTGCCAGCTCACCTGGACGGGACAGGGTTTCCGGCTACACCTTC
j_call: TRBJ2-1; d_call: .; clone_size: .; v_call: TRBV2; cdr3_aa: CASSQYNEQFF; cdr3_nt: TGTGCCAGCAGCCAATACAATGAGCAGTTCTTC
j_call: TRBJ1-5; d_call: .; clone_size: few; v_call: TRBV7-8; cdr3_aa: CASSTGWNQPQHF; cdr3_nt: TGTGCCAGCAGCACAGGGTGGAATCAGCCCCAGCATTTT
j_call: TRBJ2-7; d_call: TRBD2; clone_size: .; v_call: TRBV28; cdr3_aa: CASSPPGGEQYF; cdr3_nt: TGTGCCAGCAGTCCCCCGGGGGGCGAGCAGTACTTC
j_call: TRBJ2-3; d_call: .; clone_size: .; v_call: TRBV19; cdr3_aa: CASRTIGDTQYF; cdr3_nt: TGTGCCAGTAGAACGATCGGGGATACGCAGTATTTT